This T cell receptor beta chain was captured by sequencing in a study of blood T cell repertoires in COVID-19. On the study more broadly: Whether acute or convalescent, the COVID-19 samples came from the United States, Italy and Spain. Nucleic acid was either cDNA or gDNA, and it came from T cells, B-cell-depleted T cells, or PBMCs.

With 1 base clipped from V and 7 bases from J, the junction kept 4 bases outside the gene matches. The CDR3 contains 15 residues. Germline V CDR1 and CDR2: MGHDK, SYGVNS. As handled by the study authors: Reference gene primer amplification gave estimated nucleated cell counts. The data were produced by immunoSEQ multiplex PCR, yet TCRdb's version contains in-frame clones alone and is incomplete. From that table come the V and J calls and clone size; the DNA was used to work out D and trimming. This table has roughly 200,000 clones, 88% appearing once. Input material: peripheral blood. The clonotype originates from a man in his late teens or twenties with active or convalescent COVID-19. This chain links TRBV25-1 with TRBJ1-6, with 7 bases aligning to TRBD1. CDR3 nucleotide sequence: TGTGCCAGCAGTGAATTCAAGGGGGCGAATTCACCCCTCCACTTT. Translating gives CASSEFKGANSPLHF.